This T cell receptor beta chain was captured by sequencing in a study of blood T cells in healthy people across ages (dated by TCRdb to 2014 to 2015). Background for the entire study: In model experiments, template switching captured roughly one uniquely barcoded TCR beta cDNA molecule for every two T cells. Donors were grouped into four age groups: young (average approximately 15 years), middle-aged (roughly 40), aged (about 59) and long-lived (just over 80). The study analyzed two additional independent replicas of 1 million unique cDNA reads from the same blood draw for two donors, one aged 18 to 29 and one aged 80 or older. Using deep sequencing normalized with unique cDNA molecular identifiers, the study measured how TCR beta repertoire diversity changes with age. Donors of different ages were randomly distributed across sequencing lanes to avoid experimental bias. Study-wide findings and limitations: The percentage of naive T cells measured by flow cytometry correlated strongly with observed TCR beta diversity. The long-lived group showed more naive CD4+ T cells, fewer expanded clones and increased TCR diversity than the aged group, suggesting age selection. Estimates of total diversity based on one million sequenced T cells were regarded as lower bounds and as underestimates. Because donor CMV infection status was unknown, age-related changes in expanded clonotypes were potentially confounded. Bulk unsorted PBMC profiling prevented conclusive comparison of naive and antigen-experienced compartments. Observed TCR beta diversity per million T cells fell roughly linearly with age, and a significant reduction was already apparent by age about 38.

Donors were 40 or so systemically healthy Caucasian individuals from Russia aged 6 to 90 years. Roughly 10 milliliters of peripheral blood were drawn from each donor into EDTA-treated Vacutainer tubes. Ficoll-Paque density-gradient centrifugation was used to isolate PBMCs, with at least 7 million per sample. Total RNA, at least 6 micrograms per sample, was extracted from PBMCs with Trizol reagent. Naive CD45RAhigh/CD27high T cell percentages were measured by flow cytometry on a PBMC aliquot from every donor. The table lists this clonotype with a few counts. Its cognate antigen has yet to be identified. Base-call qualities are not available, and no considerably larger clone is one nucleotide away. Libraries came from 5' RACE. TCRdb shows the sequencer as Illumina HiSeq 2500. The second PCR ran for about 6 to 11 cycles and used a J-beta primer mix along with a sample-barcoded 5' primer. A unique molecular identifier was introduced onto each TCR beta cDNA molecule by a template-switch 5' adaptor carrying 12 random nucleotides. Each sample yielded at least 2.5 million CDR3-containing paired-end reads. First-strand cDNA was synthesized from all RNA with the Mint cDNA synthesis kit, primed by a TRBC-specific oligonucleotide. After uracil-DNA glycosylase treatment, a first 18-cycle PCR used universal primers M1SS and BC2_uni_R on all cDNA. Processing in the source paper ran as follows. Each sample was normalized by randomly selecting 1 million high-quality reads, each carrying a distinct molecular identifier. Reads sharing molecular identifiers were discarded rather than binned into consensus sequences. MiTCR, run with a Q25 quality threshold and the strictest error-elimination algorithm, handled CDR3 identification, clonotype clustering and error correction. A nonparametric unseen species model with Euler transformation was used to estimate lower-bound total TCR beta diversity. TCRdb's own reprocessing of the public reads used fastp at Q25 and MiXCR and kept productive beta chains. Here each entry gathers all rows of one CDR3 protein and keeps the most common genes and DNA. TCRdb's processing, not the authors', yielded these V and J calls. This sample is represented by just over 1 million distinct CDR3 sequences; more than 35% of them were singletons. The ten largest clones take up approximately 20% of the sample.

This clonotype was obtained from a woman aged 55-70 years in good health. The sequencing sample was made of blood.

The base sequence is TGTGCCAGCAGTACGACAGGGTTCTACGAGCAGTACTTC. It translates as CASSTTGFYEQYF. The V gene is TRBV27 and the J gene is TRBJ2-7; 7 middle bases align to TRBD1. CDR1 MNHEY and CDR2 SMNVEV are derived from the germline V gene (reference sequence). Taken from cysteine to phenylalanine, the CDR3 has 13 residues. Just CDR3 DNA is preserved here, 39 bases in frame from base 1. Compared with germline, V lacks 5 bases and J lacks 3 bases; bases without a gene match: 4.